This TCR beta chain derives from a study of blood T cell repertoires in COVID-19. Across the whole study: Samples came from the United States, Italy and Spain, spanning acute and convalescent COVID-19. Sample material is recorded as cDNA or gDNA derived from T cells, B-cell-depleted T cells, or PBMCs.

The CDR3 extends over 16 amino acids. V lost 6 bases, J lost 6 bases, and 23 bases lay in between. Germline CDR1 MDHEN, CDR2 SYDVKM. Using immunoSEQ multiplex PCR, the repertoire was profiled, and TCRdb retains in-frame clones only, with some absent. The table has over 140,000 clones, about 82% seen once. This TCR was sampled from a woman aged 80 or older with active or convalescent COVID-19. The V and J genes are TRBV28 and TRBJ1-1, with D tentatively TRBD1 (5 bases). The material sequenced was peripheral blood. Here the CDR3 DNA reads TGTGCCAGCAGCGACCCCCGGGGGATTGAAGGGTCTGAAGCTTTCTTT. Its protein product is CASSDPRGIEGSEAFF.